The 15 T cell receptor beta chains below all came from one sample that was sequenced in a study of blood T cells in healthy people across ages. A second roughly 7 to 11 cycle PCR used barcoded and J-beta primers. TCRdb called the 5' RACE reads again in MiXCR, with one record for every CDR3 protein. The sample contains about 780,000 distinct CDR3 sequences, 46% of which appear only once. The sequencing input was blood. All receptors come from an older man in good health.

CDR3 nucleotides: TGTGCCAGCGGGGGGGGGCCCTACGAGCAGTACTTC. Protein: CASGGGPYEQYF. The chain employs TRBV27 and TRBJ2-7, with a possible D match to TRBD2 (7 bases). The CDR3 is 12 residues long. Per germline, CDR1 MNHEY and CDR2 SMNVEV (reference sequence). V was cut by 8 bases and J by 2 bases, with 10 bases left in between.

In this sample, this clonotype turned up a few times. The chain employs TRBV6-1 and TRBJ2-2; TRBD1 is a possible D gene (6 bases). CDR3 size: 15 residues. V lost 10 bases to trimming and J lost 1 base, with 16 bases between them. Germline lookup yields CDR1 MNHNS and CDR2 SASEGT. This CDR3 is CATYSRGKNTGELFF. CDR3 nucleotides: TGTGCCACCTACTCCAGGGGCAAGAACACCGGGGAGCTGTTTTTT.

This clonotype was observed a few times. The genes are TRBV24-1 and TRBJ2-2, with TRBD2 identical over 13 bases. This CDR3 contains 17 residues. Germline CDR1 reads KGHDR; CDR2 reads SFDVKD. Trimming cost V 3 bases and J 7 bases; bases outside gene matches: 7. The CDR3: CATSDPRLAGGVGELFF. The CDR3 region has the DNA TGTGCCACCAGTGATCCGAGACTAGCGGGAGGTGTCGGGGAGCTGTTTTTT.

This clonotype was recorded only once. This chain links TRBV7-3 with TRBJ2-3; D is unclear. V gave up 2 bases and J gave up 0 bases, with 9 bases separating them. Germline V gene lookup returns CDR1 SGHTA and CDR2 FQGTGA. CDR3 length equals 15 residues. The CDR3 bases are TGTGCCAGCAGCTTAGGTCGTTGGAGCACAGATACGCAGTATTTT. Residues: CASSLGRWSTDTQYF.

This clonotype has more than one count but fewer than ten. A much larger clone is a single base away; this may be a read error. The V gene is TRBV5-1, the J gene TRBJ2-7; a possible D gene is TRBD2 (5 bases). In germline, CDR1 is SGHRS, CDR2 YFSETQ. There are 13 residues in the CDR3. Between the trimmed V and J ends, which lost 3 bases and 2 bases, there was a span of 9 bases. The CDR3 DNA follows: TGCGCCAGCAGCTGTAGCGAGCCCTACGAGCAGTACTTC. It is translated as CASSCSEPYEQYF.

In regard to this clonotype: Relative to the germline gene, one junction end is altered; a read error may explain this. The chain joins TRBV7-2 to TRBJ2-1, with 7 bases matching TRBD1. This CDR3 comprises 14 residues. CDR1 and CDR2 from the germline V gene are SGHTA and FQGNSA. Written as DNA, the CDR3 is TGTGCCAACAGCAAAAGGGACAGACGCAATGAGCAGTTCTTC. Protein: CANSKRDRRNEQFF.

This chain links TRBV24-1 with TRBJ2-5; the match to TRBD2 covers 10 bases. Germline values: CDR1 KGHDR, CDR2 SFDVKD. This CDR3 has 18 amino acids. Trimming at V came to 5 bases and at J to 0 bases, leaving 11 bases not matched to a gene. In DNA, the CDR3 is TGTGCCACCAGTGTGGCTAGCGGGAGCGCCACGTACCAAGAGACCCAGTACTTC. Residues: CATSVASGSATYQETQYF.

With regard to this clonotype: Relative to the germline gene, one junction end is altered; a read error may explain this. The V gene is TRBV12-3 or TRBV12-4, the J gene TRBJ2-1; 8 bases match TRBD2. The CDR3 has 16 amino acids. CDR3 residues: CACSLGTSGSLNEQFF. The CDR3 DNA reads TGTGCCTGCAGTTTGGGAACTAGCGGCTCACTCAATGAGCAGTTCTTC.

This clonotype was seen only a few times. V gene TRBV18 combines with J gene TRBJ1-2; D is unresolved. The CDR3 spans 13 residues. The V gene's germline CDR1 is KGHSH and CDR2 LQKENI. Trimming removed 4 bases from V and 2 bases from J, with 8 bases in between. CDR3 residues: CASSHTENYGYTF. CDR3 DNA sequence: TGTGCCAGCTCACATACGGAGAACTATGGCTACACCTTC.

There are a few counts of this clonotype. The rearrangement links TRBV12-3 or TRBV12-4 to TRBJ2-3; TRBD2 agrees at 9 bases. J lost 1 base, V lost 0 bases, and 5 bases had no gene match. The CDR3 has 17 residues. DNA for the CDR3: TGTGCCAGCAGTTTAGCGCTGGCGGGAGGGCGCACAGATACGCAGTATTTT. Its protein product is CASSLALAGGRTDTQYF.

The chain is built from TRBV12-3 or TRBV12-4 and TRBJ2-1; a possible D gene is TRBD2 (6 bases). V lost 5 bases to trimming and J lost 7 bases, with 21 bases between them. The CDR3 runs to 16 residues. CDR3 sequence: CASSPPGGTGGNEQFF. The CDR3 coding sequence is TGTGCCAGCAGTCCCCCCGGCGGGACTGGGGGTAATGAGCAGTTCTTC.

The J gene is TRBJ2-4, the V gene TRBV6-1; 10 positions match TRBD2. Matching the DNA end better, TRBJ2-7 makes the J call doubtful. Germline CDR1 MNHNS, CDR2 SASEGT. The CDR3 is 15 amino acids. The DNA of the CDR3 is TGTGCCAGCAGCTCTTCTAGCGGGGGACCCTACGAGCAGTACTTC. It specifies CASSSSSGGPYEQYF.

This clonotype turned up a few times. This sequence joins TRBV11-2 and TRBJ2-4; D uncertain. The J call is in doubt because the DNA end fits TRBJ2-5 better. The CDR3 covers 13 residues. Looked up from germline, CDR1 is SGHAT and CDR2 is FQNNGV. The CDR3 bases are TGTGCCAGCAGCTTAGTTGTGACGGGGACCCAGTACTTC. It encodes CASSLVVTGTQYF.

V gene TRBV20-1 combines with J gene TRBJ1-4, with D perhaps matching TRBD1 (5 bases). Per the germline V gene, CDR1 is DFQATT and CDR2 is SNEGSKA (reference sequence). The length of the CDR3 is 15 residues. The V and J ends lost 0 bases and 2 bases respectively, with 10 bases between them. The CDR3 sequence: CSARDLQGTNEKLFF. In nucleotides, the CDR3 is TGCAGTGCTAGAGATCTGCAGGGCACTAATGAAAAACTGTTTTTT.

The chain is built from TRBV27 and TRBJ2-7; 8 bases are shared with TRBD1. V shed 5 bases and J 0 bases; nucleotides not matched to a gene: 6. The CDR3 length is 15 residues. Germline assignment: CDR1 MNHEY and CDR2 SMNVEV (reference sequence). The CDR3 coding sequence is TGTGCCAGCAGTATACAGGGGGGATCCTCCTACGAGCAGTACTTC. This translates into CASSIQGGSSYEQYF.